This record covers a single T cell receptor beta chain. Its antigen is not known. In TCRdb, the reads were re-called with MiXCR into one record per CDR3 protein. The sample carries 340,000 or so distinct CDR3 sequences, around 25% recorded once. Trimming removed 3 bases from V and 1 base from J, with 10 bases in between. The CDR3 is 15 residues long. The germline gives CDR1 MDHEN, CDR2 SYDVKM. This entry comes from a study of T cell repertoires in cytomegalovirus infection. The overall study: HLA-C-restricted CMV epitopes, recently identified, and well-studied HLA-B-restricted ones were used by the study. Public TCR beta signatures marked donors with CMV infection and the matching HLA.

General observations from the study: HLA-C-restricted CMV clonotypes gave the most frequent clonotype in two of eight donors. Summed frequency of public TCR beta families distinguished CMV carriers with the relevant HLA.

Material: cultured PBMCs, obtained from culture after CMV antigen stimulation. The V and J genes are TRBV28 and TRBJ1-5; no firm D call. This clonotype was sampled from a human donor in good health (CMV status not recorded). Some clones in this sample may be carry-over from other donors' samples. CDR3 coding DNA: TGTGCCAGCAGTTTCTTTGGGCAAAGCAATCAGCCCCAGCATTTT. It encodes CASSFFGQSNQPQHF.